The 25 T cell receptor beta chains given below trace back to one sample, sequenced in a study of blood T cell repertoires in COVID-19. Sequencing was performed with immunoSEQ multiplex PCR; in TCRdb, only in-frame clones are kept and a portion is missing. This repertoire shows under 300,000 clones, approximately 80% found once; its top ten account for more than 6%. Sequencing used peripheral blood. Receptors were obtained from a woman aged 55-70 years with active or convalescent COVID-19.

The chain uses TRBV11-3 and TRBJ2-3; no clear D gene. Trimming cost V 5 bases and J 6 bases, with 12 bases left between them. The CDR3 covers 13 residues. In germline, CDR1 is SGHNT, CDR2 YENEEA. The CDR3 nucleotides read TGTGCCAGCAGCCCCCTTGCTCGGGATACGCAGTATTTT. Translation gives CASSPLARDTQYF.

V usage is TRBV30 and J usage is TRBJ1-5; D gene uncertain. V lost 0 bases and J 2 bases, leaving 11 bases between the germline ends. Germline V gene sequence: CDR1 GTSNPN, CDR2 SVGIG (reference sequence). The CDR3 is 15 residues long. This CDR3 is CAWSVGGIGNQPQHF. Written as DNA, the CDR3 is TGTGCCTGGAGTGTTGGAGGGATTGGCAATCAGCCCCAGCATTTT.

V and J are TRBV24-1 and TRBJ1-5; the D gene is possibly TRBD1 (6 bases). V was clipped by 10 bases and J by 7 bases, with 16 bases between them. Germline CDR1 KGHDR, CDR2 SFDVKD. The length of the CDR3 is 13 residues. The CDR3, as DNA: TGTGCCACAGGGGGGGGCGTGGGGCAGCCCCAGCATTTT. It encodes CATGGGVGQPQHF.

V and J are TRBV27 and TRBJ2-3; D gene ambiguous. V was clipped by 1 base and J by 4 bases, with 18 bases between them. Germline V gives CDR1 MNHEY, CDR2 SMNVEV (reference sequence). The CDR3 is made up of 17 amino acids. Here the CDR3 DNA reads TGTGCCAGCAGTTTATTCTACGCAGGAAATGCTGCAGATACGCAGTATTTT. Translated: CASSLFYAGNAADTQYF.

V is TRBV6-1 and J is TRBJ2-7, with 7 bases matching TRBD1. Trimming removed 2 bases from V and 5 bases from J; junction bases left unmatched: 3. CDR3 length: 13 amino acids. The germline V gene encodes CDR1 MNHNS and CDR2 SASEGT. Written as DNA, the CDR3 is TGTGCCAGCAGTGAACAAACAGGGGACGAGCAGTACGTC. It codes for CASSEQTGDEQYV.

This clone was counted once. The J gene is TRBJ1-2, the V gene TRBV18; 9 positions agree with TRBD1. The CDR3 extends over 14 amino acids. CDR1 KGHSH and CDR2 LQKENI come from the germline V gene. The J segment lost 4 bases and the V segment lost 1 base, leaving 1 base of the junction unmatched. The CDR3 here is CASSPLGQGYGYTF. DNA of the CDR3: TGTGCCAGCTCACCACTGGGACAGGGCTATGGCTACACCTTC.

The rearrangement joins TRBV24-1 to TRBJ2-7, with a weak D call TRBD1 (6 bases). V was shortened by 7 bases and J by 6 bases, with 9 bases between the two germline ends. The V gene's germline CDR1 is KGHDR and CDR2 SFDVKD. The length of the CDR3 is 11 residues. CDR3 loop: CATRDRGEQYV. CDR3 nucleotide sequence: TGTGCCACCAGGGACAGAGGCGAGCAGTACGTC.

This clone has just one count. The chain uses TRBV7-2 and TRBJ2-2, with 12 bases lining up with TRBD2. CDR3 size: 17 residues. Per germline, CDR1 SGHTA and CDR2 FQGNSA. Trimming removed 2 bases from V and 1 base from J; junction bases left unmatched: 2. The DNA of the CDR3 is TGTGCCAGCAGCTTACGACTAGCGGGAGAGAACACCGGGGAGCTGTTTTTT. Protein product: CASSLRLAGENTGELFF.

The V call is TRBV21-1, the J call TRBJ1-5. TRBV21-1 is a documented pseudogene. The CDR3 has 15 residues. The CDR3, as DNA: TGTGCCAGCACCCTTAGTGGACTTGTTCGTCAGCCCCAGCATTTT. Its translation: CASTLSGLVRQPQHF.

The V and J genes are TRBV21-1 and TRBJ1-6. TRBV21-1 is an annotated pseudogene. The CDR3 totals 18 residues. CDR3 in amino acids: CASSKAGGAWSYNSPLHF. The CDR3, as DNA: TGTGCCAGCAGCAAAGCAGGGGGGGCATGGTCCTATAATTCACCCCTCCACTTT.

The chain's CDR3 is CASSQVESNTGELFF. The DNA of the CDR3 is TGTGCCAGCAGCCAGGTAGAATCGAACACCGGGGAGCTGTTTTTT. The genes are TRBV4-2 and TRBJ2-2; no definite D call. Trimming pared 3 bases from V and 0 bases from J, leaving 8 bases between. CDR1 is LGHNA and CDR2 is YNFKEQ in the germline V gene. The CDR3 totals 15 residues.

The rearrangement links TRBV28 to TRBJ2-7; D possibly corresponds to TRBD1 (6 bases). This CDR3 has 14 residues. Germline V gene data show CDR1 as MDHEN and CDR2 as SYDVKM. V lost 4 bases, J lost 3 bases, and 13 bases lay in between. CDR3 loop: CASSSWDTYYEQYV. DNA for the CDR3: TGTGCCAGCAGTTCCTGGGACACGTACTACGAGCAGTACGTC.

This chain connects TRBV5-6 to TRBJ2-2; a possible D gene is TRBD1 (6 bases). Trimming pared 2 bases from V and 5 bases from J, leaving 10 bases between. The germline V gene encodes CDR1 SGHDT and CDR2 YYEEEE. CDR3 length equals 14 residues. The CDR3 here is CASSFRGGTGELFF. The CDR3 DNA reads as TGTGCCAGCAGCTTCAGGGGCGGAACCGGGGAGCTGTTTTTT.

The chain couples TRBV19 to TRBJ1-6; 8 bases fit TRBD1. This CDR3 contains 14 residues. The ends lost 6 bases at V and 8 bases at J; junction bases unmatched: 6. The germline V gene encodes CDR1 LNHDA and CDR2 SQIVND (reference sequence). The CDR3: CASRPGQAYSPLHF. The CDR3 coding sequence is TGTGCCAGTAGACCGGGACAGGCATATTCACCCCTCCACTTT.

A single count supports this clone. The rearrangement uses TRBV7-9 and TRBJ1-1; D is unresolved. The CDR3 loop spans 12 amino acids. Trimming pared 3 bases from V and 6 bases from J, leaving 8 bases between. Germline V lookup: CDR1 SEHNR, CDR2 FQNEAQ (reference sequence). The CDR3 here is CASSLAGAEAFF. The CDR3 nucleotides are TGTGCCAGCAGCTTGGCCGGGGCTGAAGCTTTCTTT.

The chain couples TRBV27 to TRBJ2-3; no reliable D call. Germline V gene data show CDR1 as MNHEY and CDR2 as SMNVEV (reference sequence). Trimming shortened V by 3 bases and J by 3 bases, and 7 bases separated the two germline ends. CDR3 length: 13 amino acids. The chain's CDR3 is CASSFSPTDTQYF. The DNA of the CDR3 is TGTGCCAGCAGTTTTTCCCCTACAGATACGCAGTATTTT.

The V call is TRBV30, the J call TRBJ1-2; D is uncertain. The CDR3 extends over 14 amino acids. Trimming left V 0 bases short and J 3 bases short, with 11 bases between. CDR1 and CDR2 from the germline V gene are GTSNPN and SVGIG (reference sequence). This CDR3 is CAWSVGGWDYGYTF. The CDR3 nucleotides read TGTGCCTGGAGTGTAGGAGGGTGGGACTATGGCTACACCTTC.

A few counts support this clone. The J gene is TRBJ2-6, the V gene TRBV19; D remains unclear. Germline assignment: CDR1 LNHDA and CDR2 SQIVND (reference sequence). The CDR3 is made up of 16 amino acids. Trimming stripped 5 bases from V and 0 bases from J, with 11 bases between. CDR3 residues: CASSSWAGSGANVLTF. The CDR3 DNA follows: TGTGCCAGTAGTTCCTGGGCCGGCTCTGGGGCCAACGTCCTGACTTTC.

The chain has TRBV18 and TRBJ1-5; D is ambiguous. Germline CDR1 reads KGHSH; CDR2 reads LQKENI. Trimming cost V 2 bases and J 7 bases, with 12 bases left between them. The CDR3 covers 14 residues. The CDR3 nucleotides are TGTGCCAGCTCACCAGGGAGCGGGGTACAGCCCCAGCATTTT. This sequence encodes CASSPGSGVQPQHF.

The rearrangement uses TRBV6-5 and TRBJ2-5, with D possibly matching TRBD1 (5 bases). CDR3 size: 14 residues. Germline CDR1 and CDR2: MNHEY and SVGAGI. Trimming cost V 8 bases and J 2 bases, with 15 bases left between them. The CDR3 loop is CASSPGRLQETQYF. The CDR3 DNA reads TGTGCCAGCTCCCCAGGGCGGTTACAAGAGACCCAGTACTTC.

This clone showed up just a few times. The J gene is TRBJ2-1, the V gene TRBV6-4; 8 bases match TRBD1. Germline V gene sequence: CDR1 MRHNA, CDR2 SNTAGT. The CDR3 spans 16 residues. The ends lost 6 bases at V and 5 bases at J; junction bases unmatched: 12. The CDR3 region is CASSRTGTGLNNEQFF. In DNA, the CDR3 is TGTGCCAGCAGCAGGACAGGGACGGGCCTAAACAATGAGCAGTTCTTC.

The chain links TRBV7-9 to TRBJ1-1, with 9 bases that match TRBD1. Germline CDR1 reads SEHNR; CDR2 reads FQNEAQ (reference sequence). This CDR3 has 16 amino acids. Germline trimming cut 3 bases from V and 1 base from J; bases unmatched to any gene: 6. The CDR3 DNA sequence: TGTGCCAGCAGCTTGCCGGACAGGGGCGAGAACACTGAAGCTTTCTTT. It yields the protein CASSLPDRGENTEAFF.

This chain uses TRBV28 with TRBJ1-1, with 12 positions matching TRBD1. V dropped 5 bases and J dropped 5; count of bases not matched to a gene: 9. The V gene's germline CDR1 is MDHEN and CDR2 SYDVKM. There are 16 residues in the CDR3. CDR3 sequence reads: CASSHPGTGGKTEAFF. The DNA of the CDR3 is TGTGCCAGCAGTCATCCCGGGACAGGGGGCAAAACTGAAGCTTTCTTT.

The chain has TRBV6-6 and TRBJ1-2; 7 positions match TRBD1. Unmatched junction bases numbered 4, after V lost 0 bases and J lost 3 bases. Germline assignment: CDR1 MNHNY and CDR2 SVGAGI (reference sequence). This CDR3 contains 15 residues. The CDR3 loop reads CASSYSGGGYYGYTF. The CDR3 region has the DNA TGTGCCAGCAGTTACTCAGGAGGGGGCTACTATGGCTACACCTTC.

This chain joins TRBV3-1 (or the pseudogene TRBV3-2) and TRBJ2-7; 13 bases are a match to TRBD2. The germline gives CDR1 LGHDT, CDR2 YNNKEL (reference sequence). V lost 8 bases, J lost 0 bases, and 10 bases stayed unmatched. The CDR3 has 17 amino acids. The CDR3 is CASSGTSGTLPSYEQYF. The DNA for the CDR3 is TGTGCCAGCTCCGGGACTAGCGGGACTTTACCCTCCTACGAGCAGTACTTC.